This entry is about one TCR beta chain. From germline, CDR1 is SEHNR and CDR2 FQNEAQ (reference sequence). CDR3 size: 15 residues. With V trimmed by 5 bases and J by 1 base, 7 bases remained unmatched. The sample comes from a study of blood T cell repertoires in COVID-19. Data came from immunoSEQ multiplex PCR; TCRdb stores just in-frame clones and leaves some out. This sample has roughly 120,000 clones, with 70% to 90% found just once. The sequenced sample was peripheral blood. This TCR came from a man younger than 45 with acute or convalescent COVID-19. This chain connects TRBV7-9 to TRBJ1-1, with 7 bases identical to TRBD1. CDR3 residues: CASSAYDRANTEAFF. The CDR3 nucleotides are TGTGCCAGCAGCGCCTACGACAGGGCGAACACTGAAGCTTTCTTT.